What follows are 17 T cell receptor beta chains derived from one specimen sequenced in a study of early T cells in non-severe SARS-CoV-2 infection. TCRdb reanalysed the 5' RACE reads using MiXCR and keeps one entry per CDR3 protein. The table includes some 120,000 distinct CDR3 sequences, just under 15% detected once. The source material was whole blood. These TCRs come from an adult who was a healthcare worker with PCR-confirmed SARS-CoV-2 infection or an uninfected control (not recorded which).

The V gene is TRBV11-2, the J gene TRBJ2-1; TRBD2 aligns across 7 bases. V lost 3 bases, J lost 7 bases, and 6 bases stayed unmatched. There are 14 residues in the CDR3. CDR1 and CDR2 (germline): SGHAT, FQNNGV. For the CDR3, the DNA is TGTGCCAGCAGCTTCCGGGGGGATATAAATGAGCAGTTCTTC. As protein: CASSFRGDINEQFF.

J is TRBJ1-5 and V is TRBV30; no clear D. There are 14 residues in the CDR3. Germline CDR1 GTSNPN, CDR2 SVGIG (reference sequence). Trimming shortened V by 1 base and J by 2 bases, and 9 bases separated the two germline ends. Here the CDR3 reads CAWSGTYGNQPQHF. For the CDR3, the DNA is TGTGCCTGGAGTGGGACTTACGGCAATCAGCCCCAGCATTTT.

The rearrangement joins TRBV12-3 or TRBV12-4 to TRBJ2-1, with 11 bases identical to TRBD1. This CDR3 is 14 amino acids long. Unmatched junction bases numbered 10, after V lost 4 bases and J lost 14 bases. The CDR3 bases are TGTGCCAGCAGTTCCGGGACAGGGGGGCAACCGGAGTTCTTC. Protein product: CASSSGTGGQPEFF.

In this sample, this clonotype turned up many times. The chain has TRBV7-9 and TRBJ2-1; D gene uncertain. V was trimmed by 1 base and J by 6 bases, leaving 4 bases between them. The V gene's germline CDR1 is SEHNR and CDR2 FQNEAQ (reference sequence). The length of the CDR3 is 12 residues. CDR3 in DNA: TGTGCCAGCAGCTTAGTGAGCAATGAGCAGTTCTTC. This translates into CASSLVSNEQFF.

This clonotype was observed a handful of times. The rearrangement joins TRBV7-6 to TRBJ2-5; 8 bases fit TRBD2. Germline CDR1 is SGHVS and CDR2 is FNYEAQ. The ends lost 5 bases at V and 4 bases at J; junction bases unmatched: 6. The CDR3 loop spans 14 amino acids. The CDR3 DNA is TGTGCCAGCAGCGCGGGCCTAGCGGGAGAGACCCAGTACTTC. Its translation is CASSAGLAGETQYF.

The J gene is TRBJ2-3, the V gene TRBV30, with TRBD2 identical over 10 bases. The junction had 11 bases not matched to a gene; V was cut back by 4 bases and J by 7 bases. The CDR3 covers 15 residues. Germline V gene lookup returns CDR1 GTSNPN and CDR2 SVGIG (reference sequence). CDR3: CAWKTSGASPYTQYF. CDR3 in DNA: TGTGCCTGGAAAACTAGCGGGGCGTCGCCTTATACGCAGTATTTT. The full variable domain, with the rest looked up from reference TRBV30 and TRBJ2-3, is SQTIHQWPATLVQPVGSPLSLECTVEGTSNPNLYWYRQAAGRGLQLLFYSVGIGQISSEVPQNLSASRPQDRQFILSSKKLLLSDSGFYLCAWKTSGASPYTQYFGPGTRLTVL.

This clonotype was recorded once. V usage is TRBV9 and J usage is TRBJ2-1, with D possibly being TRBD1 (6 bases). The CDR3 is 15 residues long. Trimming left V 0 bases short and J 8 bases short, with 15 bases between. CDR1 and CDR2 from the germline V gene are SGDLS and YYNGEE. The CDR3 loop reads CASSVAGGPWDEQFF. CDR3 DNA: TGTGCCAGCAGCGTAGCTGGGGGCCCTTGGGATGAGCAGTTCTTC.

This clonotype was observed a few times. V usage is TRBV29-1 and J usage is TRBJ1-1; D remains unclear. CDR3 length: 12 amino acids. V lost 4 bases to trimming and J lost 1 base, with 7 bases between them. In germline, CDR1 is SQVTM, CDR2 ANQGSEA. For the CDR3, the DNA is TGCAGCGTTGCCGTATCGAACACTGAAGCTTTCTTT. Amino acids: CSVAVSNTEAFF.

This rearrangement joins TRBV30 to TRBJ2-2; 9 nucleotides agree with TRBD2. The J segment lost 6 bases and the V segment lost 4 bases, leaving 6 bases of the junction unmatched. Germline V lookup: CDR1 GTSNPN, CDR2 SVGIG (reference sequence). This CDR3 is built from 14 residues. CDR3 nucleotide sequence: TGTGCCTGGACCGGGACTAGCATTCCCGGGGAGCTGTTTTTT. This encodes CAWTGTSIPGELFF.

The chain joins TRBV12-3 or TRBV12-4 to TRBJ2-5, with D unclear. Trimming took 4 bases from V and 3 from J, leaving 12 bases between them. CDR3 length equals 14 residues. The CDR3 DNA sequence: TGTGCCAGCAGTTCCCGACCTCTAGAAGAGACCCAGTACTTC. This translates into CASSSRPLEETQYF.

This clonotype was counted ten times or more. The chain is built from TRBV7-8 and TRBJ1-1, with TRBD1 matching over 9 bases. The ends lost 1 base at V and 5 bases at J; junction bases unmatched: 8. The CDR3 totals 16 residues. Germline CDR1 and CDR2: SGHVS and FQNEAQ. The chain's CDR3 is CASSLEKGQGWTEAFF. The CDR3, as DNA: TGTGCCAGCAGCTTAGAGAAGGGACAGGGATGGACTGAAGCTTTCTTT.

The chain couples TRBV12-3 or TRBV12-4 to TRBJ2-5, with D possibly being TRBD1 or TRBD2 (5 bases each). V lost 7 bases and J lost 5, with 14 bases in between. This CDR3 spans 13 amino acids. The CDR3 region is CASNPRGSETQYF. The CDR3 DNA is TGTGCCAGCAACCCGAGGGGCTCGGAGACCCAGTACTTC.

CDR3 DNA sequence: TGTGCCAGCAGCCTTGTACAGGGGAACACTGAAGCTTTCTTT. The encoded protein is CASSLVQGNTEAFF. The chain employs TRBV7-9 and TRBJ1-1, with D possibly matching TRBD1 (6 bases). Trimming shortened V by 5 bases and J by 1 base, and 11 bases separated the two germline ends. This CDR3 comprises 14 residues. Germline V gene lookup returns CDR1 SEHNR and CDR2 FQNEAQ (reference sequence).

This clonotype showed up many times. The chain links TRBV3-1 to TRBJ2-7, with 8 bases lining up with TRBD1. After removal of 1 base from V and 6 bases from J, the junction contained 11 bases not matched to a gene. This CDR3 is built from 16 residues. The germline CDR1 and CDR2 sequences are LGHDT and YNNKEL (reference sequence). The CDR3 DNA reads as TGTGCCAGCAGCCAAGTGCACCGGGGACAGGCCTCCGAGCAGTACTTC. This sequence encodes CASSQVHRGQASEQYF.

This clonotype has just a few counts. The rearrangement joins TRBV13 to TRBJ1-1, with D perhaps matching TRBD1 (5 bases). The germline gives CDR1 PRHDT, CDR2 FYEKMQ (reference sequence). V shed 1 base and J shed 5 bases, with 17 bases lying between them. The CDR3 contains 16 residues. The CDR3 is CASSLAGSLGGTEAFF. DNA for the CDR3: TGTGCCAGCAGCTTAGCGGGCAGCCTTGGGGGGACTGAAGCTTTCTTT.

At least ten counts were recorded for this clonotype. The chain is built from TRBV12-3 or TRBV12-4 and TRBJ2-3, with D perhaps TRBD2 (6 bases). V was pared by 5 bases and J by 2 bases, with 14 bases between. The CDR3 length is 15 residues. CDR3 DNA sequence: TGTGCCAGCAGTACCGGGACTCTTTTCACAGATACGCAGTATTTT. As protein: CASSTGTLFTDTQYF.

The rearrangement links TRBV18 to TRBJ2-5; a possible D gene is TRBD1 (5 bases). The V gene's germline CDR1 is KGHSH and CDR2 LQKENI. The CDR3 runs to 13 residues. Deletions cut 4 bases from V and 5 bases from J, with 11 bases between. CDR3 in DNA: TGTGCCAGCTCACGCGGACAAAGTGAGACCCAGTACTTC. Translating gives CASSRGQSETQYF.